This record concerns one T cell receptor beta chain sequence. The V gene end was trimmed by 5 bases and the J gene end by 3 bases; junction bases not matched to a gene: 13. There are 16 residues in the CDR3. The germline V gene has CDR1 SGHTA and CDR2 FQGNSA. TCRdb passed the 5' RACE reads through MiXCR, listing each CDR3 protein once. The sample lists some 300,000 distinct CDR3 sequences; 3.6% were seen once. This sample was taken from a study of T cells after yellow fever vaccination. The input for sequencing was PBMCs, taken on the day of the yellow fever booster vaccination. The source is a man aged 18-30 years who received the YFV17D yellow fever vaccine. The V call is TRBV7-2, the J call TRBJ2-7, with 7 bases identical to TRBD1. The CDR3 reads CASSGYSTGTVYEQYF. The CDR3 DNA follows: TGTGCCAGCAGCGGATATTCGACCGGGACAGTCTACGAGCAGTACTTC.